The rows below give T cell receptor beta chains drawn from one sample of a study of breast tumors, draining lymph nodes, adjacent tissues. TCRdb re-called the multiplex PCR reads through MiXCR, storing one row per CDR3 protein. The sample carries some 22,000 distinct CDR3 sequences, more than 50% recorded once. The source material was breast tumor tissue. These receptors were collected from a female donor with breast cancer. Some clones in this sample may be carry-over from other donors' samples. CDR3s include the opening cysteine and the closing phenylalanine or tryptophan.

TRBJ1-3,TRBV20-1,CSASGGSGNTIYF
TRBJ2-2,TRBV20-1,CSARGGQGTGELFF
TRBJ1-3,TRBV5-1,CASSLAAGLRDTIYF
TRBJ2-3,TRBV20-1,CSARAQSTDTQYF
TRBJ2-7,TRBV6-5,CASSHQRERYEQYF
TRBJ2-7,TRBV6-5,CASSYSKDRYEQYF
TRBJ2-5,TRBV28,CASGGSGILETQYF
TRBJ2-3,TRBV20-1,CSASGDRGGTDTQYF
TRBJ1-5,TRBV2,CASSEAASPGTGNRHQPQHF
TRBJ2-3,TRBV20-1,CSARDLEGLAGGASTDTQYF
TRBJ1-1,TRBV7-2,CASSFIRVLNTEAFF
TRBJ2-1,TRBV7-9,CASSPGGVSNEQFF
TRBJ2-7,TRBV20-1,CSAEEEVASEQYF
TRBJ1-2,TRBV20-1,CSAGGSNYGYTF
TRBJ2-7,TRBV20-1,CSAREAEISSEQYF
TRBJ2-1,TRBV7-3,CASGIAGARNEQFF
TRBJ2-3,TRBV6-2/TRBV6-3,CAAGGQGPSLGDTQYF
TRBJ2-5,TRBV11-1,CASSLGRGQETQYF
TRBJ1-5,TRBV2,CASTQQARQPQHF
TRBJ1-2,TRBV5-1,CASSLIPADYGYTF
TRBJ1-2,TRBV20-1,CSAWTGNYGYTF
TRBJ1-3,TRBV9,CASSVGGGNTIYF
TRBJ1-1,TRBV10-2,CASRQARVTEAFF
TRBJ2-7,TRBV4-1,CASSTADRAYEQYF
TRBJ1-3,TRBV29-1,CSVEDPTGYGNTIYF
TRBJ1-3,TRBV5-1,CASSPGGGFGNTIYF
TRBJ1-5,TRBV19,CASSMNRQPQHF
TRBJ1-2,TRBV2,CASRGDNYGYTF
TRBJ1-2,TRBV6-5,CASGLLQGHGYTF
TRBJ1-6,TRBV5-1,CASSLDRRSASPLHF
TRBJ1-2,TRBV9,CASSVDETYGYTF
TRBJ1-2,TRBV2,CASRGGVLGYTF
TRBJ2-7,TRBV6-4,CASKEGFQGSYEQYF